Shown below are 15 T cell receptor beta chains from a single sample sequenced in a study of blood T cell repertoires in COVID-19. Sequencing was performed with immunoSEQ multiplex PCR; in TCRdb, only in-frame clones are kept and a portion is missing. The data hold about 400,000 clones, with around nine tenths observed a single time. Sequenced input: PBMCs or T cells enriched from blood (not recorded which). The receptors derive from a woman aged 45-59 years who had recovered from COVID-19.

V and J are TRBV28 and TRBJ2-1, with 7 bases lining up with TRBD2. This CDR3 spans 16 amino acids. J gave up 4 bases and V 6 bases, and 12 bases lay outside the gene matches. Germline V gene sequence: CDR1 MDHEN, CDR2 SYDVKM. CDR3 DNA sequence: TGTGCCAGCAGGGAGGTCGGACTAGTTCCGTACAATGAGCAGTTCTTC. Its translation: CASREVGLVPYNEQFF.

The chain carries TRBV28 and TRBJ1-2; D is perhaps TRBD1 (5 bases). CDR3 length equals 16 residues. Trimming pared 5 bases from V and 4 bases from J, leaving 20 bases between. CDR1 is MDHEN and CDR2 is SYDVKM in the germline V gene. CDR3 residues: CASSTSPGGTRYGYTF. As DNA, the CDR3 is TGTGCCAGCAGTACCTCTCCGGGAGGGACCCGCTATGGCTACACCTTC.

The chain is built from TRBV7-9 and TRBJ2-3; 8 bases agree with TRBD1. Trimming at V came to 3 bases and at J to 5 bases, leaving 16 bases not matched to a gene. Germline V gene sequence: CDR1 SEHNR, CDR2 FQNEAQ (reference sequence). CDR3 length: 18 residues. The chain's CDR3 is CASSFIGAGGEGVDTQYF. DNA of the CDR3: TGTGCCAGCAGCTTTATTGGGGCAGGGGGCGAGGGTGTAGATACGCAGTATTTT.

The genes are TRBV28 and TRBJ1-2; TRBD1 agrees at 9 bases. The CDR3 totals 14 residues. V dropped 7 bases and J dropped 6; count of bases not matched to a gene: 9. The germline gives CDR1 MDHEN, CDR2 SYDVKM. CDR3 residues: CASNSQGARNGYTF. The DNA of the CDR3 is TGTGCCAGCAACTCACAGGGGGCGCGGAATGGCTACACCTTC.

The CDR3 bases are TGTGCCAGCAGCGACAGGGTCAGTGGCTACACCTTC. Amino acids: CASSDRVSGYTF. The chain uses TRBV27 and TRBJ1-2, with 7 nucleotides matching TRBD1. Germline-derived CDR1 and CDR2 are MNHEY and SMNVEV (reference sequence). This CDR3 is built from 12 residues. Germline trimming cut 6 bases from V and 7 bases from J; bases unmatched to any gene: 5.

The chain has TRBV2 and TRBJ2-5; a possible D gene is TRBD2 (5 bases). Germline CDR1 is SNHLY and CDR2 is FYNNEI. Trimming stripped 4 bases from V and 5 bases from J, with 5 bases between. This CDR3 contains 11 residues. DNA of the CDR3: TGTGCCAGCAGTGGCGGGGAGACCCAGTACTTC. This encodes CASSGGETQYF.

V gene TRBV9 combines with J gene TRBJ1-2; D gene unclear. The germline V and J ends were trimmed by 3 bases and 1 base, with 16 bases remaining between them. The CDR3 is 16 residues long. Germline CDR1 reads SGDLS; CDR2 reads YYNGEE. Here the CDR3 DNA reads TGTGCCAGCAGCGCCAATTCGAGGGATAATAACTATGGCTACACCTTC. Its protein product is CASSANSRDNNYGYTF. Full variable domain (missing parts from reference TRBV9 and TRBJ1-2): DSGVTQTPKHLITATGQRVTLRCSPRSGDLSVYWYQQSLDQGLQFLIQYYNGEERAKGNILERFSAQQFPDLHSELNLSSLELGDSALYFCASSANSRDNNYGYTFGSGTRLTVV.

V gene TRBV7-9 combines with J gene TRBJ2-2, with D perhaps matching TRBD1 (6 bases). V lost 4 bases, J lost 1 base, and 7 bases lay in between. Germline CDR1 and CDR2: SEHNR and FQNEAQ (reference sequence). This CDR3 contains 14 residues. The CDR3, as DNA: TGTGCCAGCAGCTCGGGACAGAACACCGGGGAGCTGTTTTTT. It encodes CASSSGQNTGELFF.

V and J are TRBV19 and TRBJ1-5; 8 bases align to TRBD1. The CDR3 has 16 amino acids. V was pared by 3 bases and J by 3 bases, with 7 bases of the junction left unmatched. Germline CDR1 is LNHDA and CDR2 is SQIVND (reference sequence). CDR3 in DNA: TGTGCCAGTAGTATCGGACAGGGAGTCTACAATCAGCCCCAGCATTTT. It yields the protein CASSIGQGVYNQPQHF. Combining the CDR3 with reference TRBV19 and TRBJ1-5 gives the whole variable domain DGGITQSPKYLFRKEGQNVTLSCEQNLNHDAMYWYRQDPGQGLRLIYYSQIVNDFQKGDIAEGYSVSREKKESFPLTVTSAQKNPTAFYLCASSIGQGVYNQPQHFGDGTRLSIL.

The chain carries TRBV5-8 and TRBJ2-3; D possibly corresponds to TRBD1 (5 bases). Germline lookup yields CDR1 SGHTS and CDR2 YDEGEE. V was trimmed by 6 bases and J by 0 bases, leaving 8 bases between them. The CDR3 extends over 13 amino acids. CDR3 sequence: CASNRLSTDTQYF. CDR3 DNA: TGTGCCAGCAACAGGCTTAGCACAGATACGCAGTATTTT.

The rearrangement uses TRBV4-3 and TRBJ1-4, with D possibly being TRBD1 (6 bases). Trimming stripped 4 bases from V and 6 bases from J, with 18 bases between. The CDR3 is made up of 16 amino acids. CDR1 is LGHNA and CDR2 is YSLEER in the germline V gene. CDR3 coding DNA: TGCGCCAGCAGCCCAGGGGACGGACTCGCGTATGAAAAACTGTTTTTT. Its protein is CASSPGDGLAYEKLFF.

The chain employs TRBV27 and TRBJ1-1; D call uncertain. The length of the CDR3 is 15 residues. V lost 6 bases and J lost 0, with 14 bases in between. The germline CDR1 and CDR2 sequences are MNHEY and SMNVEV (reference sequence). CDR3 in DNA: TGTGCCAGCAGATTAATGAGATATATGAACACTGAAGCTTTCTTT. Amino acids: CASRLMRYMNTEAFF.

J is TRBJ2-7 and V is TRBV11-2; maybe TRBD2 (6 bases). Germline CDR1 reads SGHAT; CDR2 reads FQNNGV. The CDR3 runs to 14 residues. The ends were cut back, 2 bases at V and 6 bases at J, with 14 bases in the middle. Here the CDR3 reads CASSLFQGGSEQYF. The CDR3 region has the DNA TGTGCCAGCAGCTTATTCCAGGGAGGATCCGAGCAGTACTTC.

The gene calls are TRBV12-3 or TRBV12-4 and TRBJ1-2, with D possibly being TRBD1 (6 bases). Trimming removed 6 bases at V and 3 bases at J, with 11 bases between. The CDR3 runs to 13 residues. CDR3 DNA sequence: TGTGCCAGCAGCCCAACAGGGTACTATGGCTACACCTTC. Translated, it gives CASSPTGYYGYTF.

The genes are TRBV29-1 and TRBJ2-1; possible D gene TRBD2, 6 bases. The V end was cut by 6 bases, the J end by 10 bases, with 10 bases between. The V gene's germline CDR1 is SQVTM and CDR2 ANQGSEA. The CDR3 has 10 residues. In DNA form, the CDR3 reads TGCAGCGTGGTCGCGGGGGAGCAGTTCTTC. Residues: CSVVAGEQFF.